A selection of T cell receptor beta chains follows, all from one sample in a study of blood T cells in healthy people across ages. One entry per CDR3 protein, called by TCRdb with MiXCR from the 5' RACE reads. The sample shows about 1.6 million distinct CDR3 sequences, about 35% of them seen only once. Sample: blood. These TCRs come from a woman in her thirties in good health. Both conserved end residues are part of each CDR3. The D gene is left open where the match is weak. Size is omitted from some rows. Given values are once, few, many or a class for expanded clones.

CDR3: CASSNPGGEAFF
DNA: TGCGCCAGCAGTAATCCGGGAGGCGAAGCTTTCTTT
J: TRBJ1-1
V: TRBV10-2
size: once
D: .

CDR3: CASSLVTGYGQLQETQYF
DNA: TGCGCCAGCAGCTTGGTTACCGGATATGGACAGCTACAAGAGACCCAGTACTTC
J: TRBJ2-5
V: TRBV5-1
size: .
D: .

CDR3: CASRADTSYEQYF
DNA: TGTGCCAGCAGAGCAGACACCTCCTACGAGCAGTACTTC
J: TRBJ2-7
V: TRBV28
size: .
D: .

CDR3: CASTSDRGPPYEQYF
DNA: TGTGCCAGCACCTCAGACAGGGGTCCGCCCTACGAGCAGTACTTC
J: TRBJ2-7
V: TRBV6-5
size: .
D: TRBD1

CDR3: CASAFFGGTDTQYF
DNA: TGCGCCAGCGCCTTTTTCGGAGGCACAGATACGCAGTATTTT
J: TRBJ2-3
V: TRBV5-1
size: once
D: .

CDR3: CSAGPGGFYEQYF
DNA: TGCAGTGCTGGGCCCGGGGGGTTCTACGAGCAGTACTTC
J: TRBJ2-7
V: TRBV20-1
size: few
D: TRBD2

CDR3: CASSSNRGSRGYTF
DNA: TGCGCCAGCAGCTCGAACCGGGGCTCCCGGGGCTACACCTTC
J: TRBJ1-2
V: TRBV5-1
size: few
D: .

CDR3: CASSLEAGAVDTQYF
DNA: TGCGCCAGCAGCTTGGAGGCGGGAGCGGTAGATACGCAGTATTTT
J: TRBJ2-3
V: TRBV5-1
size: .
D: TRBD2

CDR3: CASSQSFVAGGPEQYF
DNA: TGTGCAAGCAGCCAATCCTTTGTAGCGGGGGGTCCGGAGCAGTACTTC
J: TRBJ2-4
V: TRBV3-1
size: .
D: TRBD2

CDR3: CASSYGIIDSGANVLTF
DNA: TGTGCCAGCAGTTACGGCATAATAGACTCTGGGGCCAACGTCCTGACTTTC
J: TRBJ2-6
V: TRBV6-5
size: .
D: .

CDR3: CASSLALEGTEAFF
DNA: TGTGCCAGCAGCTTAGCCCTAGAGGGCACTGAAGCTTTCTTT
J: TRBJ1-1
V: TRBV11-2
size: .
D: .

CDR3: CASGWAIYEQYF
DNA: TGTGCCAGCGGTTGGGCGATCTACGAGCAGTACTTC
J: TRBJ2-7
V: TRBV28
size: .
D: .

CDR3: CSPSRGIEDEAFF
DNA: TGCAGTCCATCCAGGGGGATCGAGGACGAAGCTTTCTTT
J: TRBJ1-1
V: TRBV20-1
size: .
D: TRBD1

CDR3: CASSLFGGYSNQPQHF
DNA: TGTGCCAGCAGTTTATTCGGAGGGTACAGCAATCAGCCCCAGCATTTT
J: TRBJ1-5
V: TRBV28
size: few
D: .

CDR3: CASSPGTDVLSYEQYF
DNA: TGCGCCAGCAGCCCGGGGACAGATGTGCTTTCCTACGAGCAGTACTTC
J: TRBJ2-7
V: TRBV5-1
size: .
D: TRBD1

CDR3: CASRPGGGGYEQYF
DNA: TGTGCCAGCAGGCCTGGGGGTGGGGGCTACGAGCAGTACTTC
J: TRBJ2-7
V: TRBV27
size: .
D: .

CDR3: CSAPPPGVVNEQFF
DNA: TGCAGTGCTCCACCACCGGGGGTTGTCAATGAGCAGTTCTTC
J: TRBJ2-1
V: TRBV20-1
size: .
D: .

CDR3: CASKQGWDEQYF
DNA: TGCGCCAGCAAACAGGGTTGGGACGAGCAGTACTTC
J: TRBJ2-7
V: TRBV5-1
size: .
D: .

CDR3: CASSVDVRGWGTEAFF
DNA: TGTGCCAGCAGCGTAGATGTCAGGGGCTGGGGGACTGAAGCTTTCTTT
J: TRBJ1-1
V: TRBV9
size: few
D: .

CDR3: CASSAKVGGGFYEQYF
DNA: TGTGCCAGCAGCGCCAAGGTCGGGGGGGGGTTTTACGAGCAGTACTTC
J: TRBJ2-7
V: TRBV9
size: .
D: TRBD2

CDR3: CASSYLLLAGGEAYNEQFF
DNA: TGTGCCAGCAGTTACCTGCTGTTGGCGGGAGGGGAGGCCTACAATGAGCAGTTCTTC
J: TRBJ2-1
V: TRBV6-5
size: few
D: TRBD2

CDR3: CSVGGIGYGYTF
DNA: TGCAGCGTTGGAGGGATAGGGTATGGCTACACCTTC
J: TRBJ1-2
V: TRBV29-1
size: .
D: .

CDR3: CSASKSADEQFF
DNA: TGCAGTGCTAGTAAATCGGCGGATGAGCAGTTCTTC
J: TRBJ2-1
V: TRBV20-1
size: few
D: .

CDR3: CAISQDSYEQYF
DNA: TGTGCCATCAGTCAGGACTCCTACGAGCAGTACTTC
J: TRBJ2-7
V: TRBV10-3
size: many
D: .

CDR3: CASSPSPLNQPQHF
DNA: TGCGCCAGCAGCCCAAGTCCCCTCAATCAGCCCCAGCATTTT
J: TRBJ1-5
V: TRBV4-1
size: .
D: .

CDR3: CAISELETGGPRGYTF
DNA: TGTGCCATCAGTGAGTTGGAGACAGGGGGACCTCGGGGCTACACCTTC
J: TRBJ1-2
V: TRBV10-3
size: .
D: TRBD1

CDR3: CSARDAANYEQYF
DNA: TGCAGTGCTAGAGATGCGGCCAACTACGAGCAGTACTTC
J: TRBJ2-7
V: TRBV20-1
size: .
D: .

CDR3: CASSQDYAGRYEQYF
DNA: TGTGCCAGCAGCCAAGATTACGCAGGGAGGTACGAGCAGTACTTC
J: TRBJ2-7
V: TRBV3-1
size: .
D: .

CDR3: CASSLESRSSGAFF
DNA: TGCGCCAGCAGCTTGGAGAGCCGGAGTTCCGGAGCTTTCTTT
J: TRBJ1-1
V: TRBV5-1
size: few
D: .

CDR3: CASTPGGPADEQFF
DNA: TGTGCCAGCACCCCAGGGGGGCCAGCGGATGAGCAGTTCTTC
J: TRBJ2-1
V: TRBV6-6
size: .
D: .

CDR3: CASSETGGLTYEQYF
DNA: TGTGCCAGCAGTGAGACAGGGGGCTTGACCTACGAGCAGTACTTC
J: TRBJ2-7
V: TRBV6-5
size: .
D: TRBD1

CDR3: CASRLDNTEAFF
DNA: TGTGCCAGTAGACTTGACAACACTGAAGCTTTCTTT
J: TRBJ1-1
V: TRBV11-2
size: .
D: .

CDR3: CASSLDRATYNEQFF
DNA: TGTGCCAGCAGCTTAGACAGGGCAACCTACAATGAGCAGTTCTTC
J: TRBJ2-1
V: TRBV7-2
size: few
D: .

CDR3: CSAPREGGLTDTQYF
DNA: TGCAGTGCTCCCCGTGAGGGGGGCCTCACAGATACGCAGTATTTT
J: TRBJ2-3
V: TRBV20-1
size: .
D: .

CDR3: CASSLAGGTKYEQYF
DNA: TGCGCCAGCAGCTTGGCCGGCGGGACCAAATACGAGCAGTACTTC
J: TRBJ2-7
V: TRBV5-1
size: .
D: .

CDR3: CAISALVGETQYF
DNA: TGTGCCATCAGTGCCCTAGTTGGAGAGACCCAGTACTTC
J: TRBJ2-5
V: TRBV10-3
size: .
D: .

CDR3: CASSSVDSNYGYTF
DNA: TGTGCCAGCAGTTCTGTGGACAGTAACTATGGCTACACCTTC
J: TRBJ1-2
V: TRBV2
size: few
D: .

CDR3: CSARDWGDSNEQFF
DNA: TGCAGTGCTAGAGATTGGGGAGACAGCAATGAGCAGTTCTTC
J: TRBJ2-1
V: TRBV20-1
size: .
D: .

CDR3: CSVEDSWPSYEQYF
DNA: TGCAGCGTTGAAGATTCATGGCCATCCTACGAGCAGTACTTC
J: TRBJ2-7
V: TRBV29-1
size: few
D: .

CDR3: CASTSSRVGFF
DNA: TGTGCCAGCACCTCATCCAGGGTAGGGTTCTTC
J: TRBJ2-1
V: TRBV28
size: few
D: .

CDR3: CASSRDGGDTQYF
DNA: TGTGCCAGCAGCCGAGACGGGGGAGATACGCAGTATTTT
J: TRBJ2-3
V: TRBV6-4
size: once
D: .

CDR3: CASSSMYKQPQHF
DNA: TGTGCCAGCAGCTCGATGTACAAGCAGCCCCAGCATTTT
J: TRBJ1-5
V: TRBV7-2
size: .
D: .

CDR3: CASSLARRENNNEQFF
DNA: TGTGCCAGCAGTTTAGCGCGGAGAGAAAATAACAATGAGCAGTTCTTC
J: TRBJ2-1
V: TRBV12-3/TRBV12-4
size: .
D: .

CDR3: CASSSKGQYEQYF
DNA: TGTGCCAGCAGTTCCAAAGGACAGTACGAGCAGTACTTC
J: TRBJ2-7
V: TRBV27
size: .
D: .

CDR3: CASILAGGWGETRYF
DNA: TGTGCCAGCATCTTGGCAGGGGGCTGGGGAGAGACCCGGTACTTC
J: TRBJ2-5
V: TRBV6-1
size: .
D: TRBD1

CDR3: CASQPWDGSNTGELFF
DNA: TGTGCCAGCCAACCCTGGGACGGATCGAACACCGGGGAGCTGTTTTTT
J: TRBJ2-2
V: TRBV11-2
size: once
D: .

CDR3: CSATKDRGPRSNTEAFF
DNA: TGCAGTGCTACCAAGGACAGGGGGCCCCGATCAAACACTGAAGCTTTCTTT
J: TRBJ1-1
V: TRBV20-1
size: .
D: TRBD1

CDR3: CATATRNRATNEKLFF
DNA: TGTGCCACCGCAACCCGAAACAGGGCAACTAATGAAAAACTGTTTTTT
J: TRBJ1-4
V: TRBV10-3
size: .
D: .

CDR3: CATSLTSRDREETQYF
DNA: TGTGCCACCAGCCTAACCTCCCGGGACAGGGAAGAGACCCAGTACTTC
J: TRBJ2-5
V: TRBV15
size: many
D: TRBD1